This TCR beta chain was captured in a study of shared clonotypes between healthy human individuals. Trimming took 8 bases from V and 2 from J, leaving 18 bases between them. The CDR3 spans 15 residues. The V gene's germline CDR1 is MNHEY and CDR2 SMNVEV (reference sequence). Clones were sequenced by immunoSEQ multiplex PCR, and TCRdb holds only the in-frame ones, with some missing. The sample holds fewer than 1.4 million clones, approximately 80% seen once. The genes are TRBV27 and TRBJ2-5, with a tentative D call TRBD2 (6 bases). The receptor comes from a young man in good health. Some clones in this sample may be carry-over from other donors' samples. The sequenced material came from memory CD4+ T cells from PBMCs. Subset: CD45RA-negative fraction. CDR3 amino acids: CASYPKGRGQETQYF. The CDR3 nucleotides are TGTGCCAGCTACCCCAAGGGTCGGGGGCAAGAGACCCAGTACTTC.